The 18 T cell receptor beta chains presented below share a single source sample, sequenced in a study of OX40 agonist ivuxolimab in advanced cancers. Clones were sequenced by immunoSEQ multiplex PCR, and TCRdb holds only the in-frame ones, with some missing. The sample records tens of thousands of clones, roughly 80% being singletons. Here the sequenced sample was CD4+ or CD8+ T cells sorted from blood, taken in a trial of the OX40 agonist ivuxolimab. These receptors came from an adult with an advanced solid tumor such as melanoma, head and neck, liver or kidney cancer.

The chain is built from TRBV7-2 and TRBJ2-7, with 7 bases lining up with TRBD2. The V gene end was trimmed by 7 bases and the J gene end by 6 bases; junction bases not matched to a gene: 18. The CDR3 runs to 16 residues. The germline V gene encodes CDR1 SGHTA and CDR2 FQGNSA. This CDR3 reads CASTVLGRGGSSEQYF. Written as DNA, the CDR3 is TGTGCCAGCACCGTACTCGGTCGGGGCGGGAGTTCCGAGCAGTACTTC. Drawing the rest from reference TRBV7-2 and TRBJ2-7, the complete variable domain is GAGVSQSPSNKVTEKGKDVELRCDPISGHTALYWYRQSLGQGLEFLIYFQGNSAPDKSGLPSDRFSAERTGGSVSTLTIQRTQQEDSAVYLCASTVLGRGGSSEQYFGPGTRLTVT.

The chain carries TRBV2 and TRBJ1-1; D is uncertain. Germline values: CDR1 SNHLY, CDR2 FYNNEI. CDR3 length equals 12 residues. Trimming shortened V by 2 bases and J by 7 bases, and 8 bases separated the two germline ends. In DNA form, the CDR3 reads TGTGCCAGCAGTGAATACGAAGTTGAAGCTTTCTTT. It is translated as CASSEYEVEAFF.

The V gene is TRBV2, the J gene TRBJ2-5, with TRBD1 identical over 7 bases. V shed 4 bases, J shed 7 bases, and the junction held 6 bases outside the gene matches. CDR1 is SNHLY and CDR2 is FYNNEI in the germline V gene. The CDR3 is 13 amino acids. The CDR3 region is CASSVDRDGTQYF. CDR3 nucleotide sequence: TGTGCCAGCAGTGTAGACAGGGATGGGACCCAGTACTTC. Full variable domain (rest looked up from reference TRBV2 and TRBJ2-5): EPEVTQTPSHQVTQMGQEVILRCVPISNHLYFYWYRQILGQKVEFLVSFYNNEISEKSEIFDDQFSVERPDGSNFTLKIRSTKLEDSAMYFCASSVDRDGTQYFGPGTRLLVL.

This clone was recorded only once. The chain couples TRBV9 to TRBJ1-2, with D possibly matching TRBD1 (5 bases). V was cut by 1 base and J by 3 bases, with 7 bases left in between. This CDR3 has 13 residues. Germline CDR1 is SGDLS and CDR2 is YYNGEE. In DNA, the CDR3 is TGTGCCAGCAGCGTACGGGGGGACTATGGCTACACCTTC. It is translated as CASSVRGDYGYTF.

This chain uses TRBV15 with TRBJ1-5, with 9 bases lining up with TRBD1. This CDR3 is built from 16 residues. Germline lookup yields CDR1 LNHNV and CDR2 YYDKDF (reference sequence). The V gene end was trimmed by 8 bases and the J gene end by 0 bases; junction bases not matched to a gene: 8. The CDR3 DNA reads TGTGCCACCGGGACAGGGAATTTATATAGCAATCAGCCCCAGCATTTT. Amino acid sequence: CATGTGNLYSNQPQHF.

The rearrangement joins TRBV19 to TRBJ1-4; no reliable D call. V lost 7 bases and J lost 7, with 16 bases in between. The CDR3 contains 14 residues. Germline CDR1 is LNHDA and CDR2 is SQIVND (reference sequence). The CDR3 spells CASKKSGDAEKLFF. CDR3 bases: TGTGCCAGTAAAAAAAGTGGGGATGCTGAAAAACTGTTTTTT.

CDR3 sequence reads: CASSQEAARDYEQYF. CDR3 DNA: TGTGCCAGCAGCCAAGAGGCGGCGAGGGACTACGAGCAGTACTTC. This chain links TRBV4-2 with TRBJ2-7; D is possibly TRBD2 (5 bases). Germline V gene lookup returns CDR1 LGHNA and CDR2 YNFKEQ. The CDR3 is made up of 15 amino acids. The V end lost 0 bases, the J end lost 3 bases, and 12 bases lay between the germline ends.

This chain joins TRBV5-4 and TRBJ1-6; maybe TRBD1 (5 bases). Germline-derived CDR1 and CDR2 are SGHNT and YYREEE (reference sequence). CDR3 length equals 16 residues. The V end lost 0 bases, the J end lost 5 bases, and 12 bases lay between the germline ends. The CDR3 protein is CASSLGQPIDNSPLHF. CDR3 coding DNA: TGTGCCAGCAGCTTGGGACAGCCAATCGATAATTCACCCCTCCACTTT.

The chain employs TRBV4-1 and TRBJ1-4, with 9 bases aligning to TRBD1. Germline assignment: CDR1 MGHRA and CDR2 YSYEKL. This CDR3 has 16 residues. The trim removed 1 base at V and 6 bases at J, leaving 6 bases unmatched. Here the CDR3 reads CASSQATGTGHEKLFF. For the CDR3, the DNA is TGCGCCAGCAGCCAAGCAACCGGGACAGGGCATGAAAAACTGTTTTTT.

This clone appeared once. This chain links TRBV29-1 with TRBJ2-1, with TRBD1 identical over 7 bases. Per germline, CDR1 SQVTM and CDR2 ANQGSEA. With V trimmed by 5 bases and J by 7 bases, 11 bases remained unmatched. The CDR3 contains 14 residues. CDR3 amino acids: CSVRDRAGENEQFF. Written as DNA, the CDR3 is TGCAGCGTTCGCGACAGGGCAGGTGAAAATGAGCAGTTCTTC.

This chain uses TRBV5-1 with TRBJ2-5, with D perhaps given as TRBD1 or TRBD2 (5 bases each). The germline V and J ends were trimmed by 5 bases and 4 bases, with 6 bases remaining between them. The CDR3 totals 11 residues. CDR1 is SGHRS and CDR2 is YFSETQ in the germline V gene. CDR3 region: CASSGGETQYF. CDR3 coding DNA: TGCGCCAGCAGTGGGGGAGAGACCCAGTACTTC.

V gene TRBV2 combines with J gene TRBJ1-2; D perhaps matches TRBD1 (6 bases). V lost 6 bases, J lost 7 bases, and 15 bases lay in between. Germline V gene sequence: CDR1 SNHLY, CDR2 FYNNEI. The CDR3 is made up of 13 amino acids. CDR3 in amino acids: CASRASGQSGYTF. CDR3 nucleotide sequence: TGTGCCAGCAGGGCCTCCGGACAGTCTGGCTACACCTTC.

This chain links TRBV4-2 with TRBJ2-1; D unresolved. This CDR3 has 17 residues. Germline-derived CDR1 and CDR2 are LGHNA and YNFKEQ. V was cut by 4 bases and J by 3 bases, with 19 bases left in between. Here the CDR3 reads CASSRKGEVLLYNEQFF. The DNA for the CDR3 is TGTGCCAGCAGCCGCAAGGGTGAAGTACTACTCTACAATGAGCAGTTCTTC.

This clone was detected only once. The rearrangement links TRBV5-1 to TRBJ1-4, with no clear D. From germline, CDR1 is SGHRS and CDR2 YFSETQ. Trimming took off 4 bases at V and 0 bases at J, with 10 bases between the two ends. The CDR3 extends over 15 amino acids. The CDR3 region is CASSMTAATNEKLFF. CDR3 nucleotides: TGCGCCAGCAGCATGACGGCGGCAACTAATGAAAAACTGTTTTTT.

The V and J genes are TRBV28 and TRBJ1-1; no firm D call. Germline assignment: CDR1 MDHEN and CDR2 SYDVKM. The CDR3 extends over 12 amino acids. V was cut by 2 bases and J by 11 bases, with 12 bases left in between. The CDR3 loop reads CASSLESSGAFF. Here the CDR3 DNA reads TGTGCCAGCAGTTTAGAATCGAGCGGGGCTTTCTTT.

The V and J genes are TRBV11-3 and TRBJ2-7; possible D gene TRBD2, 6 bases. The CDR3 is 13 residues long. Germline V gene data show CDR1 as SGHNT and CDR2 as YENEEA. The germline V and J ends were trimmed by 11 bases and 4 bases, with 18 bases remaining between them. The CDR3 region has the DNA TGTGCCCTACCCTGGGCGGGGCGGTACGAGCAGTACTTC. It translates to CALPWAGRYEQYF.

The chain couples TRBV6-1 to TRBJ2-7, with 8 bases aligning to TRBD1. The germline gives CDR1 MNHNS, CDR2 SASEGT. CDR3 length: 15 amino acids. V was pared by 4 bases and J by 2 bases, with 7 bases of the junction left unmatched. The CDR3 sequence is CASSVQGQDAYEQYV. Here the CDR3 DNA reads TGTGCCAGCAGTGTTCAGGGACAGGACGCCTACGAGCAGTACGTC.

The V and J genes are TRBV11-2 and TRBJ1-1; D call uncertain. V lost 7 bases, J lost 2 bases, and 5 bases lay in between. The CDR3 length is 11 residues. CDR1 is SGHAT and CDR2 is FQNNGV in the germline V gene. The CDR3 reads CASTTNTEAFF. In DNA, the CDR3 is TGTGCCAGCACCACCAACACTGAAGCTTTCTTT.